Each of the 17 T cell receptor beta chains below was sequenced from the same sample in a study of T cells in Graves' hyperthyroidism and ophthalmopathy (dated by TCRdb to the late 2010s). To prepare the library, multiplex PCR was applied. Sequencing relied on an Illumina HiSeq 2000. TCR beta CDR3 regions were amplified from RNA transcripts. For the first round of RT-PCR on the TCR CDR3, the HTBI primer set was used together with the Qiagen OneStep RT-PCR kit. TCRdb cleaned the public reads at Q25 with fastp, built clones with MiXCR and kept in-frame beta chains. For every CDR3 protein sequence, its rows merge into one entry that carries the most common genes and DNA. The sample has under 400,000 distinct CDR3 sequences on record, less than 20% of them singletons. The biggest ten clones account for roughly 16% of the sample. The sequencing sample was made of blood. These receptors all stem from a woman aged 40-49 years with Graves' ophthalmopathy.

Many counts were recorded for this clonotype. The chain employs TRBV27 and TRBJ1-5; D gene ambiguous. V was shortened by 10 bases and J by 7 bases, with 17 bases between the two germline ends. Germline V gene sequence: CDR1 MNHEY, CDR2 SMNVEV (reference sequence). This CDR3 is built from 13 residues. The CDR3 region is CATSSVEGQPQHF. The CDR3 coding sequence is TGTGCCACCTCGTCAGTCGAGGGACAGCCCCAGCATTTT.

This clonotype was counted at least ten times. The chain uses TRBV6-2 or TRBV6-3 and TRBJ2-7; the match to TRBD1 covers 11 bases. Germline V gene sequence: CDR1 MNHEY, CDR2 SVGEGT. V shed 5 bases, J shed 4 bases, and the junction held 10 bases outside the gene matches. The CDR3 has 16 residues. The DNA of the CDR3 is TGTGCCAGCAGTCCCCTCGGACAGGGGGCAAGTTACGAGCAGTACTTC. Translation: CASSPLGQGASYEQYF.

The genes are TRBV11-1 and TRBJ2-2; 9 bases fit TRBD2. This CDR3 spans 18 amino acids. V shed 2 bases, J shed 6 bases, and the junction held 13 bases outside the gene matches. Germline V gives CDR1 SGHAT, CDR2 FQDESV (reference sequence). For the CDR3, the DNA is TGTGCCAGCAGCTTACGGGCGAAGGTAGCGGGAGAGCCCGGGGAGCTGTTTTTT. Its protein is CASSLRAKVAGEPGELFF.

This clonotype was seen repeatedly, ten times or more. V is TRBV5-1 and J is TRBJ2-5, with a weak D call TRBD1 (5 bases). The ends were cut back, 0 bases at V and 1 base at J, with 7 bases in the middle. Germline V gene lookup returns CDR1 SGHRS and CDR2 YFSETQ. There are 14 residues in the CDR3. The CDR3 sequence: CASSLGGSQETQYF. For the CDR3, the DNA is TGCGCCAGCAGCTTGGGGGGCAGCCAAGAGACCCAGTACTTC.

This clonotype occurred many times. The chain joins TRBV28 to TRBJ2-7; 10 bases align to TRBD2. Trimming took 6 bases from V and 3 from J; bases not matched to a gene: 8. The length of the CDR3 is 15 residues. CDR1 and CDR2 (germline): MDHEN, SYDVKM. The CDR3 reads CASSPPGLARYEQYF. CDR3 sequence (DNA): TGTGCCAGCAGCCCGCCGGGACTAGCGCGCTACGAGCAGTACTTC. The whole variable domain, filled in from reference TRBV28 and TRBJ2-7, reads DVKVTQSSRYLVKRTGEKVFLECVQDMDHENMFWYRQDPGLGLRLIYFSYDVKMKEKGDIPEGYSVSREKKERFSLILESASTNQTSMYLCASSPPGLARYEQYFGPGTRLTVT.

This clonotype has only a few counts. The chain carries TRBV5-5 and TRBJ1-2, with 10 bases aligning to TRBD1. V was pared by 4 bases and J by 4 bases, with 10 bases of the junction left unmatched. This CDR3 spans 16 amino acids. Germline V lookup: CDR1 SGHKS, CDR2 YYEKEE (reference sequence). CDR3 residues: CASSAGTGALLYGYTF. Here the CDR3 DNA reads TGTGCCAGCAGCGCGGGGACAGGGGCCCTTCTCTATGGCTACACCTTC.

This clonotype was found many times. This sequence joins TRBV20-1 and TRBJ2-6, with a tentative D call TRBD1 (5 bases). The germline V gene has CDR1 DFQATT and CDR2 SNEGSKA (reference sequence). Trimming removed 4 bases from V and 1 base from J, with 14 bases in between. The CDR3 is made up of 16 amino acids. The CDR3 DNA follows: TGCAGTGCTAAGAACGACCCAGGGTCTGGGGCCAACGTCCTGACTTTC. It codes for CSAKNDPGSGANVLTF.

This clonotype was detected ten times or more. The chain has TRBV7-2 and TRBJ1-1; a possible D gene is TRBD1 (6 bases). Germline V gene sequence: CDR1 SGHTA, CDR2 FQGNSA. The CDR3 contains 11 residues. V lost 3 bases to trimming and J lost 10 bases, with 9 bases between them. This CDR3 is CASSFGGRAFF. Written as DNA, the CDR3 is TGTGCCAGCAGCTTCGGGGGGCGAGCTTTCTTT.

In its sample, this clonotype was seen many times. V is TRBV6-1 and J is TRBJ1-2; no clear D. V lost 0 bases and J 0 bases, leaving 8 bases between the germline ends. CDR1 and CDR2 (germline): MNHNS, SASEGT. The CDR3 is 15 residues long. The CDR3 loop is CASSEAVTANYGYTF. CDR3 bases: TGTGCCAGCAGTGAAGCGGTGACTGCTAACTATGGCTACACCTTC.

Ten or more counts support this clonotype. V and J are TRBV20-1 and TRBJ2-7; a weak D match, TRBD2 (5 bases). Germline-derived CDR1 and CDR2 are DFQATT and SNEGSKA (reference sequence). The CDR3 has 14 residues. V lost 6 bases and J lost 1, with 16 bases in between. The CDR3, as DNA: TGCAGTGCCATAGGGAGCAGCATTTCCTACGAGCAGTACTTC. Translation: CSAIGSSISYEQYF.

This clonotype was counted many times. CDR3 in amino acids: CASSHAPGQGARNEQYF. CDR3 in DNA: TGTGCCAGCAGCCACGCTCCGGGACAGGGGGCGAGGAACGAGCAGTACTTC. The genes are TRBV6-6 and TRBJ2-7; 12 positions match TRBD1. The CDR3 totals 17 residues. In germline, CDR1 is MNHNY, CDR2 SVGAGI (reference sequence). V lost 6 bases to trimming and J lost 5 bases; unmatched junction nucleotides: 14.

This clonotype showed up many times. The rearrangement joins TRBV6-6 to TRBJ1-1, with D tentatively TRBD1 (6 bases). V was clipped by 6 bases and J by 1 base, with 18 bases between them. Per germline, CDR1 MNHNY and CDR2 SVGAGI (reference sequence). This CDR3 is 16 amino acids long. The CDR3 spells CASSLTPGTQNTEAFF. The CDR3 bases are TGTGCCAGCAGCCTAACGCCCGGGACACAGAACACTGAAGCTTTCTTT.

This clonotype was seen repeatedly, ten times or more. V gene TRBV11-2 combines with J gene TRBJ2-7; D is ambiguous. Germline loops: CDR1 SGHAT, CDR2 FQNNGV. Between the trimmed V and J ends, which lost 5 bases and 2 bases, there was a span of 19 bases. The length of the CDR3 is 16 residues. The CDR3 DNA reads TGTGCCAGCAGCGCAACCAGGACGCCCAGTCCCTACGAGCAGTACTTC. Protein sequence: CASSATRTPSPYEQYF.

This clonotype was seen many times. The chain carries TRBV12-5 and TRBJ2-2; TRBD1 aligns across 8 bases. The ends lost 5 bases at V and 6 bases at J; junction bases unmatched: 11. From germline, CDR1 is LGHNT and CDR2 FRNRAP. This CDR3 is 16 amino acids long. The CDR3 reads CASGQPTGVGAGELFF. The CDR3 coding sequence is TGTGCTAGTGGTCAGCCGACAGGGGTGGGCGCCGGGGAGCTGTTTTTT.

This clonotype was detected ten times or more. Compared with germline, one end of the junction differs, possibly owing to a read error. The V call is TRBV11-2, the J call TRBJ2-7; no definite D call. The CDR3 spans 10 residues. The germline CDR1 and CDR2 sequences are SGHAT and FQNNGV. CDR3 in DNA: TGTGCCAGCAGCTCCTTCCCCGAGAACTTC. Its translation is CASSSFPENF.

V gene TRBV28 combines with J gene TRBJ1-5, with D hard to call. V lost 4 bases, J lost 6 bases, and 10 bases lay in between. Germline V lookup: CDR1 MDHEN, CDR2 SYDVKM. CDR3 length equals 13 residues. The CDR3 protein is CASSSNRGQPQHF. The CDR3 DNA sequence: TGTGCCAGCAGTTCCAATCGGGGTCAGCCCCAGCATTTT. The full variable domain, rest sourced from reference TRBV28 and TRBJ1-5, is DVKVTQSSRYLVKRTGEKVFLECVQDMDHENMFWYRQDPGLGLRLIYFSYDVKMKEKGDIPEGYSVSREKKERFSLILESASTNQTSMYLCASSSNRGQPQHFGDGTRLSIL.

Many counts were recorded for this clonotype. The V gene is TRBV18, the J gene TRBJ1-1; no firm D call. Germline CDR1 is KGHSH and CDR2 is LQKENI. The CDR3 runs 14 residues. V dropped 3 bases and J dropped 8 bases, with 16 bases sitting between them. CDR3 in amino acids: CASSPDATAVEAFF. CDR3 coding DNA: TGTGCCAGCTCACCTGACGCAACGGCGGTGGAAGCTTTCTTT. The full variable domain, its missing parts supplied by reference TRBV18 and TRBJ1-1, is NAGVMQNPRHLVRRRGQEARLRCSPMKGHSHVYWYRQLPEEGLKFMVYLQKENIIDESGMPKERFSAEFPKEGPSILRIQQVVRGDSAAYFCASSPDATAVEAFFGQGTRLTVV.